The source of this T cell receptor (beta chain) is a study of memory CD4+ T cells and cytomegalovirus serostatus (dated by TCRdb to about 2019). Background on the whole study: A total of about 33 healthy Belgian adults, of whom 9 were CMV seropositive and about 25 were CMV seronegative, were included in the cohort. CD4+ memory TCRbeta repertoires of a Belgian cohort with known cytomegalovirus serostatus were sequenced in order to replicate a published TCR-based CMV serostatus classifier.

Single viable CD3+CD4+CD8-CD45RO+ cells were sorted as memory CD4+ T cells on a FACSAria II. CMV serostatus was assessed using a Roche Elecsys assay, by which serum IgG against CMV pp150, pp28, p38 and p52 was detected. Following thawing, total CD4+ T cells were enriched through positive selection using CD4 magnetic microbeads. The samples came from a different study that was designed specifically to examine the CD4+ T cell memory repertoire. Following standard operating procedures, peripheral blood mononuclear cells were isolated and cryopreserved, while serum was kept at -80 degrees C. The staining used CD3-PerCP (BW264/56), CD4-APC (RPA-T4), CD45RO-PE (UCHT1) and CD8-Pacific Orange (3B5) antibodies, and Sytox blue was used to exclude non-viable cells. The Quick-DNA Microprep Kit was used to extract genomic DNA from the sorted cells. Amplification of TCRbeta DNA was done with the immunoSEQ hsTCRbeta kit, following the protocol from the manufacturer. An Illumina MiSeq instrument was used to sequence the TCRbeta libraries. Per the source publication's procedure: Once out-of-frame sequences had been removed, some 2 million distinct TCRbeta sequences were left, which works out to an average of approximately 73,000 per individual. Each individual was scored by the count of 150 to 200 previously reported CMV-associated TCRbeta sequences and the total productive distinct TCRbeta count. A beta-binomial model was reimplemented in Python, and random forests from scikit-learn, run with default parameters, were trained on data from the US cohort. Classifier performance on the Belgian cohort was summarized as median AUC with percentile confidence intervals over 10,000 bootstrap iterations. TCRdb stores this immuneACCESS table with in-frame sequences only. Part of the clones is absent; in the studies checked, under half of the shortfall reflects unresolved V genes, and no reason is known for the rest. That table supplies the V and J calls and clone size; D and trimming were determined from the DNA. This sample comprises 52,000 or so clones, around 76% of them detected only once. Around 1.5% of the sample is taken by the ten largest.

The CDR3, cysteine through phenylalanine, is 16 amino acids long. The DNA shown is the 48-base CDR3, in frame from base 1. V is cut by 2 bases and J by 3 bases, and the space between the germline ends is 16 bases. According to the germline V gene, CDR1 reads KGHSH and CDR2 reads LQKENI. The investigation overall reported the following: Only CD4+CD45RO+ memory cells were sequenced, unlike the original study, which covered naive and memory CD4+ and CD8+ populations. On the Belgian cohort, the classifier based on the original framework reached a median bootstrapped AUC of roughly 0.94, with a 95% CI of 0.76-1.00. The results were read as suggesting that the CMV-associated TCR signature is, for the most part, present in the CD4+ memory repertoire. CMV serostatus prediction reached a median bootstrapped AUC of roughly 0.96 with the original framework and 0.9 to 0.93 with a US-trained random forest. Among the 150 or so previously reported CMV-associated TCRbeta sequences, some 62 showed up in the CD4+ memory repertoires, with each one found in between one and five individuals.

There are a few counts of this clone. Which antigen it targets is not known. It has no much larger one-base neighbor in the sample; base qualities were not kept. The chain is assembled from TRBV18 and TRBJ1-1, with the D gene call left open. This receptor was obtained from an adult in good health and CMV-seronegative. The material sequenced was memory CD4+ T cells from blood. CDR3 loop: CASSPEGGWRYTEAFF. At the DNA level, the sequence is TGTGCCAGCTCACCAGAGGGAGGATGGAGGTACACTGAAGCTTTCTTT. With the portions outside the CDR3 filled from the reference TRBV18 and TRBJ1-1 genes, the complete variable region becomes NAGVMQNPRHLVRRRGQEARLRCSPMKGHSHVYWYRQLPEEGLKFMVYLQKENIIDESGMPKERFSAEFPKEGPSILRIQQVVRGDSAAYFCASSPEGGWRYTEAFFGQGTRLTVV.